This TCR beta chain was sequenced for a study of control samples from healthy donors and cancer patients. V was pared by 8 bases and J by 4 bases, with 8 bases of the junction left unmatched. Germline CDR1 SQVTM, CDR2 ANQGSEA. The CDR3 sequence is 13 residues long. Clones were sequenced by immunoSEQ multiplex PCR, and TCRdb holds only the in-frame ones, with some missing. The sample includes 100,000 to 150,000 clones, more than 80% of them seen just once. The sample taken for sequencing was blood. The chain uses TRBV29-1 and TRBJ2-3; TRBD1 matches 8 bases. The receptor was derived from a man aged 18 to 30 in good health. CDR3 region: CSTARGPADTQYF. The CDR3 nucleotides are TGCAGCACCGCCAGGGGGCCTGCAGATACGCAGTATTTT.